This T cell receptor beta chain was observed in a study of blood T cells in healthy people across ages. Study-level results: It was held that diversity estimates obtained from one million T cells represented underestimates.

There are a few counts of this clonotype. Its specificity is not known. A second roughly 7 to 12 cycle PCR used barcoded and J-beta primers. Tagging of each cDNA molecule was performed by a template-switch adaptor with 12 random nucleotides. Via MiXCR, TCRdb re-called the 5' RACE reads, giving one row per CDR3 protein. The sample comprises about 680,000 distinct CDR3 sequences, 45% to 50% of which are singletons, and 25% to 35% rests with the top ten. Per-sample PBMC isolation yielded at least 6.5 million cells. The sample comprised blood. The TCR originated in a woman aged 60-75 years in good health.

CDR3 coding DNA: TGTGCCAGCAGCCCCGTCGTGTGGCGGGATGGTAACATTCAGTACTTC. Protein: CASSPVVWRDGNIQYF. The chain uses TRBV7-2 and TRBJ2-4; a possible D gene is TRBD2 (6 bases). V was cut by 5 bases and J by 7 bases, with 21 bases left in between. Germline V lookup: CDR1 SGHTA, CDR2 FQGNSA. This CDR3 is 16 amino acids long. Full variable domain (outside the CDR3, taken from reference TRBV7-2 and TRBJ2-4): GAGVSQSPSNKVTEKGKDVELRCDPISGHTALYWYRQSLGQGLEFLIYFQGNSAPDKSGLPSDRFSAERTGGSVSTLTIQRTQQEDSAVYLCASSPVVWRDGNIQYFGAGTRLSVL.